This T cell receptor (beta chain) was captured by sequencing in a study of blood T cell repertoires in COVID-19. Trimming took 8 bases from V and 6 from J, leaving 17 bases between them. The CDR3 has 13 amino acids. Germline lookup yields CDR1 MNHEY and CDR2 SVGAGI. Libraries were prepared by immunoSEQ multiplex PCR; TCRdb keeps only in-frame clonotypes and omits some of them. Here the sample spans over 55,000 clones, more than 70% being singletons. This clone has just a few counts. The TCR sequence derives from a man between 50 and 59 years old with active COVID-19. Sequencing was done on a sample of peripheral blood. The chain has TRBV6-5 and TRBJ2-7, with D perhaps matching TRBD1 (5 bases). The CDR3 is CASVREGVGEQYF. The DNA for the CDR3 is TGTGCCAGCGTAAGGGAAGGGGTCGGCGAGCAGTACTTC.